Each of the 32 T cell receptor beta chains below was sequenced from the same sample in a study of post-analysis software for immune sequencing data. Study-level results: TRBV5-6, TRBV5-1 and TRBV20-1 were among five TRBV segments more frequent in patients than controls.

These receptors have no known antigen. The authors incorporated unique molecular identifiers into the TCR beta cDNA libraries. From the PCR reads, TCRdb called clonotypes with MiXCR, one entry per CDR3 protein. The table shows hundreds of thousands of distinct CDR3 sequences, with around 50% occurring only once. Sequenced: blood. These receptors were obtained from a girl aged 5-17 years with multiple sclerosis.

This clonotype was detected only a few times. CDR3 loop: CASSWGSEYNEQFF. The CDR3 DNA reads as TGCGCCAGCAGCTGGGGATCGGAGTACAATGAGCAGTTCTTC. This chain links TRBV5-1 with TRBJ2-1; D uncertain. This CDR3 is built from 14 residues. Germline V gene data show CDR1 as SGHRS and CDR2 as YFSETQ. V dropped 3 bases and J dropped 4 bases, with 11 bases sitting between them. The whole variable domain, filled in from reference TRBV5-1 and TRBJ2-1, reads KAGVTQTPRYLIKTRGQQVTLSCSPISGHRSVSWYQQTPGQGLQFLFEYFSETQRNKGNFPGRFSGRQFSNSRSEMNVSTLELGDSALYLCASSWGSEYNEQFFGPGTRLTVL.

The rearrangement uses TRBV18 and TRBJ2-7; no reliable D call. Germline V gene sequence: CDR1 KGHSH, CDR2 LQKENI. Trimming pared 6 bases from V and 5 bases from J, leaving 17 bases between. There are 14 residues in the CDR3. This chain's CDR3 is CASSPLNPSHEQYF. The CDR3 DNA sequence: TGTGCCAGCTCGCCCCTTAATCCGTCGCACGAGCAGTACTTC.

This clonotype was counted a single time. V gene TRBV5-1 combines with J gene TRBJ2-1; D is undetermined. Germline V gene sequence: CDR1 SGHRS, CDR2 YFSETQ. This CDR3 is 14 amino acids long. Trimming removed 5 bases from V and 9 bases from J, with 18 bases in between. The CDR3 region is CASRSLIPLPEQFF. CDR3 coding DNA: TGCGCCAGCAGAAGTCTCATCCCCCTCCCTGAGCAGTTCTTC.

The chain combines TRBV2 with TRBJ1-6, with 7 bases matching TRBD1. The CDR3 length is 14 residues. With 5 bases clipped from V and 5 bases from J, the junction kept 3 bases outside the gene matches. The germline V gene has CDR1 SNHLY and CDR2 FYNNEI. In DNA form, the CDR3 reads TGTGCCAGCAGTAACACAGGGGATAATTCACCCCTCCACTTT. This translates into CASSNTGDNSPLHF.

This clonotype was picked up one time. V gene TRBV7-9 combines with J gene TRBJ2-7; 11 bases are shared with TRBD2. The CDR3 contains 15 residues. Trimming removed 5 bases from V and 3 bases from J; junction bases left unmatched: 6. Germline V lookup: CDR1 SEHNR, CDR2 FQNEAQ (reference sequence). CDR3 bases: TGTGCCAGCAGCAAGTTGACTAGCGGGGTCTACGAGCAGTACTTC. Translated, it gives CASSKLTSGVYEQYF.

This clonotype was counted only a few times. V is TRBV29-1 and J is TRBJ2-7; D possibly corresponds to TRBD2 (6 bases). Germline loops: CDR1 SQVTM, CDR2 ANQGSEA. This CDR3 has 13 residues. V was clipped by 6 bases and J by 4 bases, with 16 bases between them. The CDR3 spells CSVAGGVKYEQYF. The CDR3 coding sequence is TGCAGCGTGGCCGGCGGGGTGAAATACGAGCAGTACTTC.

The chain couples TRBV13 to TRBJ2-3; the match to TRBD1 covers 10 bases. Germline CDR1 and CDR2: PRHDT and FYEKMQ (reference sequence). The CDR3 runs 15 residues. Trimming took 2 bases from V and 4 from J; bases not matched to a gene: 3. Here the CDR3 reads CASSLFGTGADTQYF. In nucleotides, the CDR3 is TGTGCCAGCAGCTTATTCGGGACAGGGGCAGATACGCAGTATTTT. Combining the CDR3 with reference TRBV13 and TRBJ2-3 gives the whole variable domain AAGVIQSPRHLIKEKRETATLKCYPIPRHDTVYWYQQGPGQDPQFLISFYEKMQSDKGSIPDRFSAQQFSDYHSELNMSSLELGDSALYFCASSLFGTGADTQYFGPGTRLTVL.

This chain connects TRBV29-1 to TRBJ2-1, with 7 bases identical to TRBD2. The CDR3 loop spans 15 amino acids. V trimming: 1 base; J trimming: 2 bases; junction bases outside the gene matches: 5. Per germline, CDR1 SQVTM and CDR2 ANQGSEA. CDR3 sequence: CSVEGAAGTYNEQFF. As DNA, the CDR3 is TGCAGCGTTGAAGGGGCAGCGGGGACCTACAATGAGCAGTTCTTC.

The CDR3 nucleotides are TGTGCCAGTAGTATAGTTTGGGGACAGTCAAATGAGCAGTTCTTC. Its translation is CASSIVWGQSNEQFF. The chain is built from TRBV19 and TRBJ2-1; the match to TRBD1 covers 7 bases. The CDR3 covers 15 residues. With V trimmed by 1 base and J by 7 bases, 7 bases remained unmatched. The germline V gene has CDR1 LNHDA and CDR2 SQIVND (reference sequence).

The chain employs TRBV2 and TRBJ2-1, with 13 bases identical to TRBD2. The J call is doubtful: the DNA matches TRBJ2-7 better. The CDR3 runs 16 residues. Germline lookup yields CDR1 SNHLY and CDR2 FYNNEI. CDR3 loop: CASSLGLAGAYNEQYF. As DNA, the CDR3 is TGTGCCAGCAGCTTAGGACTAGCGGGGGCTTACAATGAGCAGTACTTC.

A remark on this clonotype: Its ends do not fully match the called genes, so a read error is possible. V is TRBV10-3 and J is TRBJ2-1; 12 nucleotides align to TRBD2. The CDR3 spans 20 residues. CDR1 is ENHRY, CDR2 SYGVKD, per germline. Here the CDR3 DNA reads TGTGCCACCAGTCTTCCCCCCGGACTAGCGGGAAAAAGCTCCTACAATGAGCAGTTCTTC. It is translated as CATSLPPGLAGKSSYNEQFF.

This sequence joins TRBV7-9 and TRBJ2-3, with D maybe TRBD2 (5 bases). Germline values: CDR1 SEHNR, CDR2 FQNEAQ (reference sequence). The CDR3 is 16 amino acids. V dropped 6 bases and J dropped 1 base, with 17 bases sitting between them. The CDR3, as DNA: TGTGCCAGCAGTACTACGGGGAGCGGCCGCACAGATACGCAGTATTTT. It codes for CASSTTGSGRTDTQYF.

This chain connects TRBV27 to TRBJ2-1; 10 bases fit TRBD2. J lost 6 bases, V lost 4 bases, and 12 bases had no gene match. CDR1 and CDR2 (germline): MNHEY, SMNVEV (reference sequence). The CDR3 is 17 amino acids. In DNA form, the CDR3 reads TGTGCCAGCAGTTCCAGACTAGCGGGTTTCTCGCTCAATGAGCAGTTCTTC. Its translation: CASSSRLAGFSLNEQFF.

The table lists this clonotype with a few counts. The rearrangement links TRBV11-2 to TRBJ2-5; 7 nucleotides match TRBD2. J was trimmed by 2 bases and V by 5 bases; bases with no gene match: 2. The CDR3 is 13 amino acids. The germline gives CDR1 SGHAT, CDR2 FQNNGV. CDR3 DNA: TGTGCCAGCAGCCGGGGGGTACAAGAGACCCAGTACTTC. Translated, it gives CASSRGVQETQYF.

The rearrangement uses TRBV5-1 and TRBJ2-7; D not certain. The germline V and J ends were trimmed by 0 bases and 2 bases, with 9 bases remaining between them. The germline V gene has CDR1 SGHRS and CDR2 YFSETQ. The CDR3 has 14 amino acids. CDR3 region: CASSLGLGTYEQYF. The CDR3, as DNA: TGCGCCAGCAGCTTGGGGCTTGGAACCTACGAGCAGTACTTC.

This chain joins TRBV7-9 and TRBJ1-2; D may be TRBD1 (5 bases). Trimming pared 7 bases from V and 2 bases from J, leaving 11 bases between. The germline gives CDR1 SEHNR, CDR2 FQNEAQ (reference sequence). This CDR3 has 13 amino acids. The CDR3 reads CASIRDDNYGYTF. CDR3 DNA: TGTGCCAGCATCCGGGACGACAACTATGGCTACACCTTC.

The chain couples TRBV4-1 to TRBJ2-1; D gene unclear. This CDR3 is 11 amino acids long. Germline loops: CDR1 MGHRA, CDR2 YSYEKL. The V end was cut by 3 bases, the J end by 6 bases, with 3 bases between. The CDR3 is CASSHSNEQFF. Here the CDR3 DNA reads TGCGCCAGCAGCCACAGCAATGAGCAGTTCTTC.

In this sample, this clonotype turned up a few times. The J gene is TRBJ1-4, the V gene TRBV20-1; D remains unclear. Trimming took off 1 base at V and 4 bases at J, with 7 bases between the two ends. CDR3 length: 13 residues. Germline lookup yields CDR1 DFQATT and CDR2 SNEGSKA (reference sequence). The CDR3 spells CSARGGSNEKLFF. In DNA, the CDR3 is TGCAGTGCTAGAGGCGGAAGTAATGAAAAACTGTTTTTT.

The rearrangement joins TRBV5-1 to TRBJ2-3; TRBD1 might be the D (6 bases). V lost 4 bases and J 0 bases, leaving 15 bases between the germline ends. The CDR3 sequence is 16 residues long. Looked up from germline, CDR1 is SGHRS and CDR2 is YFSETQ. This CDR3 is CASSKGGASSTDTQYF. The CDR3 nucleotides read TGCGCCAGCAGCAAAGGGGGAGCTTCTAGCACAGATACGCAGTATTTT.

The chain links TRBV6-5 to TRBJ1-2; 9 bases fit TRBD1. The J segment lost 8 bases and the V segment lost 5 bases, leaving 9 bases of the junction unmatched. The CDR3 extends over 14 amino acids. Germline values: CDR1 MNHEY, CDR2 SVGAGI. CDR3 nucleotide sequence: TGTGCCAGCAGTATCGCCGGGACAGGGAAGGGCTACACCTTC. This translates into CASSIAGTGKGYTF.

This clonotype was detected a few times. This chain joins TRBV29-1 and TRBJ1-2; D unresolved. Germline loops: CDR1 SQVTM, CDR2 ANQGSEA. Trimming cost V 6 bases and J 8 bases, with 16 bases left between them. The CDR3 contains 12 residues. DNA of the CDR3: TGCAGCGTGAAGTCGGAGGACGGCGGCTACACCTTC. This sequence encodes CSVKSEDGGYTF.

The chain links TRBV12-3 or TRBV12-4 to TRBJ2-7; the D call may be TRBD1 or TRBD2 (6 bases each). V lost 6 bases, J lost 7 bases, and 16 bases lay in between. The CDR3 length is 13 residues. The CDR3 DNA is TGTGCCAGCAGACCGACTGAGGGGGGTGAGCAGTACTTC. Protein product: CASRPTEGGEQYF.

The chain joins TRBV5-1 to TRBJ1-5, with D perhaps matching TRBD1 (5 bases). Germline V CDR1 and CDR2: SGHRS, YFSETQ. The CDR3 runs to 15 residues. V was shortened by 0 bases and J by 7 bases, with 14 bases between the two germline ends. The CDR3 reads CASSLAAGLGQPQHF. CDR3 DNA sequence: TGCGCCAGCAGCTTGGCGGCAGGGCTCGGGCAGCCCCAGCATTTT.

This chain uses TRBV20-1 with TRBJ2-5; D remains ambiguous. The germline CDR1 and CDR2 sequences are DFQATT and SNEGSKA (reference sequence). Between the trimmed V and J ends, which lost 5 bases and 5 bases, there was a span of 21 bases. The length of the CDR3 is 15 residues. CDR3 protein: CSAAVESGPRETQYF. CDR3 DNA sequence: TGCAGTGCTGCCGTAGAGTCAGGCCCGAGGGAGACCCAGTACTTC.

A word on this clonotype: At one of its ends the junction is not consistent with the germline gene, which may arise from a read error. V is TRBV20-1 and J is TRBJ2-6; 12 bases line up with TRBD1. Per germline, CDR1 DFQATT and CDR2 SNEGSKA (reference sequence). This CDR3 is built from 16 residues. The CDR3 nucleotides are TGCAGTGCAGCGGGACAGGGGGCCTCTGGGGCCAACGCCCTGACTTTC. Protein: CSAAGQGASGANALTF.

This clonotype turned up a few times. The chain recombines TRBV7-9 with TRBJ2-5, with TRBD1 matching 8 bases. The J call is doubtful: the DNA matches TRBJ2-7 better. The CDR3 extends over 13 amino acids. CDR1 is SEHNR and CDR2 is FQNEAQ in the germline V gene (reference sequence). In nucleotides, the CDR3 is TGTGCCAGCACCCGGGACAGGTCCTACGAGCAGTACTTC. Protein sequence: CASTRDRSYEQYF.

The chain joins TRBV5-8 to TRBJ1-1, with unresolved D. Germline assignment: CDR1 SGHTS and CDR2 YDEGEE. CDR3 length: 13 residues. Deletions cut 1 base from V and 5 bases from J, with 9 bases between. The CDR3 nucleotides are TGTGCCAGCAGCTTGATCTGGGGTACTGAAGCTTTCTTT. It specifies CASSLIWGTEAFF.

The V and J genes are TRBV5-1 and TRBJ1-2; 8 bases are a match to TRBD1. The length of the CDR3 is 14 residues. In germline, CDR1 is SGHRS, CDR2 YFSETQ. The V and J ends lost 4 bases and 7 bases, in that order; junction bases with no gene match: 9. The CDR3 loop reads CASSPDRAWSGYTF. The CDR3 nucleotides read TGCGCCAGCAGCCCGGACAGGGCGTGGAGTGGCTACACCTTC.

J is TRBJ2-1 and V is TRBV18; 8 bases align to TRBD2. The CDR3 totals 13 residues. Germline CDR1 and CDR2: KGHSH and LQKENI. J lost 14 bases, V lost 6 bases, and 12 bases had no gene match. The CDR3 DNA sequence: TGTGCCAGCTCCCCAGGGTATAAGCGGGAGAAGTTCTTC. It is translated as CASSPGYKREKFF.

V gene TRBV6-6 combines with J gene TRBJ1-2, with 9 positions matching TRBD1. There are 17 residues in the CDR3. Germline V gene lookup returns CDR1 MNHNY and CDR2 SVGAGI (reference sequence). V shed 7 bases, J shed 4 bases, and the junction held 16 bases outside the gene matches. The CDR3 region has the DNA TGTGCCAGCATTCCCTCGGGGACAGGGAGGTCCTCCTATGGCTACACCTTC. It yields the protein CASIPSGTGRSSYGYTF.

The chain carries TRBV29-1 and TRBJ2-5; TRBD2 agrees at 13 bases. V lost 7 bases to trimming and J lost 0 bases; unmatched junction nucleotides: 8. The length of the CDR3 is 16 residues. Germline values: CDR1 SQVTM, CDR2 ANQGSEA. The CDR3 reads CSARGGLAGHQETQYF. Here the CDR3 DNA reads TGCAGCGCCCGAGGGGGACTAGCGGGACACCAAGAGACCCAGTACTTC.

The CDR3 loop reads CASIKGRASTEAFF. The CDR3 DNA is TGTGCCAGCATTAAAGGACGGGCTTCCACTGAAGCTTTCTTT. The chain recombines TRBV6-5 with TRBJ1-1; the D is unclear. The CDR3 totals 14 residues. V lost 7 bases and J 4 bases, leaving 16 bases between the germline ends. The germline CDR1 and CDR2 sequences are MNHEY and SVGAGI.